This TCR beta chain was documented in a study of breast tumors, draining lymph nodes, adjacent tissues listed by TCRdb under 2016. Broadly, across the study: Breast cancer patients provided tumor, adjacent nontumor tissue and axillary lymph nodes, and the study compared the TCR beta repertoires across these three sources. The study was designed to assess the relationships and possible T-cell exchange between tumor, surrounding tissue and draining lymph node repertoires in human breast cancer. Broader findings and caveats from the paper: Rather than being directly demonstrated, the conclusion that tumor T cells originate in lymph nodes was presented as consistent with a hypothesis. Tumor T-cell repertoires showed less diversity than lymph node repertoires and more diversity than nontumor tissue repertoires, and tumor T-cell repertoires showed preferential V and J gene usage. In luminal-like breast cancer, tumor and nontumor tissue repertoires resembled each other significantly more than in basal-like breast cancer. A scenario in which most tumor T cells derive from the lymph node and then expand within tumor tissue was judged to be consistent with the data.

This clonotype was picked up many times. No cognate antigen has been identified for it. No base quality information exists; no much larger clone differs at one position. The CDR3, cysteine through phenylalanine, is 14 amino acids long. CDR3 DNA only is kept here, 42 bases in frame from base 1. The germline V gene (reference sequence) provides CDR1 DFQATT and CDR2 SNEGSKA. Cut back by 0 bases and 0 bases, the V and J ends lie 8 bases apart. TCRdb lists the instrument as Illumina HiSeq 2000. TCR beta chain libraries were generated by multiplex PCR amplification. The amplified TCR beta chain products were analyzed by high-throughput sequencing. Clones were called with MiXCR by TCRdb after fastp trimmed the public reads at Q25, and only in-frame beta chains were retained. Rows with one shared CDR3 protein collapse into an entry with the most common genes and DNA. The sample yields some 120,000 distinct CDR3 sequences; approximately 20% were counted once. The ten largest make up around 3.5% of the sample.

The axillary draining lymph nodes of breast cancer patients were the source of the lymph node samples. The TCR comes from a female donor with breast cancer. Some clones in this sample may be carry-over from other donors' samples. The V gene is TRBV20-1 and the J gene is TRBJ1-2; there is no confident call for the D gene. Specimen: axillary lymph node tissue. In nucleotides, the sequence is TGCAGTGCTAGAGATGGGCATGCTAACTATGGCTACACCTTC. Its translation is CSARDGHANYGYTF.